This T cell receptor (beta chain) was profiled in a study of blood T cells in healthy people across ages. Per the germline V gene, CDR1 is LNHNV and CDR2 is YYDKDF (reference sequence). V lost 6 bases, J lost 0 bases, and 19 bases lay in between. The CDR3 length is 17 residues. The authors ran a second PCR of about 7 to 11 cycles using a sample-barcoded 5' primer and a J-beta primer mix. Every cDNA molecule bore a tag from a template-switch adaptor containing 12 random nucleotides. Each CDR3 protein gets one entry after TCRdb re-called the 5' RACE reads with MiXCR. In the table there are over 500,000 distinct CDR3 sequences, about 29% of which are singletons. These data were likewise used in another study, on T cells of mothers and their children.

Sequenced sample: blood. The sequence was collected from a boy aged 2 to 9 in good health. The chain is built from TRBV15 and TRBJ2-3; possibly TRBD2 for D (6 bases). Here the CDR3 reads CATRSWGDSTSTDTQYF. The CDR3 DNA sequence: TGTGCCACCAGATCTTGGGGGGACTCTACAAGCACAGATACGCAGTATTTT.